This T cell receptor beta chain was obtained from a study of technical replicates of blood from a handful of donors. Only in-frame clones appear in the TCRdb table, and some are missing; sequencing was by immunoSEQ multiplex PCR. The repertoire holds under 100,000 clones, with 80% to 90% as singletons. The CDR3 is 14 amino acids. Unmatched junction bases numbered 7, after V lost 7 bases and J lost 7 bases. Germline CDR1 SGHDT, CDR2 YYEEEE. This clonotype was sampled from a human donor in good health. Some clones in this sample may be carry-over from other donors' samples. Sequenced material: PBMCs. V gene TRBV5-6 combines with J gene TRBJ1-6, with 8 bases matching TRBD1. The CDR3 DNA follows: TGTGCCAGCTCCACAGGGGGAAAGAATTCACCCCTCCACTTT. This sequence encodes CASSTGGKNSPLHF. The full variable domain, rest sourced from reference TRBV5-6 and TRBJ1-6, is DAGVTQSPTHLIKTRGQQVTLRCSPKSGHDTVSWYQQALGQGPQFIFQYYEEEERQRGNFPDRFSGHQFPNYSSELNVNALLLGDSALYLCASSTGGKNSPLHFGNGTRLTVT.